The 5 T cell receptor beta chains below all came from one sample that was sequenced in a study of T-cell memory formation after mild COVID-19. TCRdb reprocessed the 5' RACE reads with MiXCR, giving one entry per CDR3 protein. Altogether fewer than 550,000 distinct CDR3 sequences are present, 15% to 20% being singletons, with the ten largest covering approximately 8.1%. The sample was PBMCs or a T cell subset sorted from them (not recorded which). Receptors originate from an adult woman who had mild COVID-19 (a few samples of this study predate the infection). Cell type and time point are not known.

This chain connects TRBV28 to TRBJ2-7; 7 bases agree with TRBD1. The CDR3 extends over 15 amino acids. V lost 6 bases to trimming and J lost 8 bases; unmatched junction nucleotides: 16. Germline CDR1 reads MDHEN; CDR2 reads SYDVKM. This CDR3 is CASSPSGQPPRKQYF. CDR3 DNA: TGTGCCAGCAGCCCTTCGGGACAGCCACCTAGGAAGCAGTACTTC.

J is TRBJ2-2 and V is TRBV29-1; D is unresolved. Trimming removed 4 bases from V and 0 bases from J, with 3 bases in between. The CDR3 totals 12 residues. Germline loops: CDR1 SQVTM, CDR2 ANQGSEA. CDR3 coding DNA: TGCAGCGTTGCCTCGAACACCGGGGAGCTGTTTTTT. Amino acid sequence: CSVASNTGELFF.

CDR3 in DNA: TGCGCCAGCAGGGCGGCCGGGCAGGACAATGAGCAGTTCTTC. Amino acid sequence: CASRAAGQDNEQFF. The V gene is TRBV5-1, the J gene TRBJ2-1; no clear D gene. The CDR3 spans 14 residues. Per germline, CDR1 SGHRS and CDR2 YFSETQ. V was clipped by 5 bases and J by 5 bases, with 14 bases between them.

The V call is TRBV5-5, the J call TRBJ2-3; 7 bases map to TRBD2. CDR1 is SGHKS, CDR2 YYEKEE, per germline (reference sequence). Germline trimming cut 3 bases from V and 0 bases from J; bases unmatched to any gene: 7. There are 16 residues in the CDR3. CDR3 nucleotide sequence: TGTGCCAGCAGCTCCCTCGGCGGGGGAAGCACAGATACGCAGTATTTT. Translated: CASSSLGGGSTDTQYF.

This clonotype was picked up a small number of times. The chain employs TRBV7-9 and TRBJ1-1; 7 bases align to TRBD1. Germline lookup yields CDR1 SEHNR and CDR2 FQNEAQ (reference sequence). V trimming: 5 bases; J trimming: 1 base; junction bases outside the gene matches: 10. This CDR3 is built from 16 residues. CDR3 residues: CASSLTGYMRNTEAFF. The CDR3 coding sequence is TGTGCCAGCAGCCTGACAGGGTACATGCGGAACACTGAAGCTTTCTTT.